These T cell receptor beta chains were read from a single sample in a study of vaccination and CD4 T cells after COVID-19. These TCRs are of unknown antigen specificity. One entry per CDR3 protein results from TCRdb running MiXCR on the PCR reads. The sample yields about 25,000 distinct CDR3 sequences, more than 40% seen once. Sequencing input: CD4+ T cells from blood, cultured in vitro. The receptors derive from a human donor who had recovered from COVID-19. The CDR3 runs from the conserved cysteine through the conserved F or W. Some rows have no size entry. The others give once, few or many, or a class for an expanded clone.

abundance: few; v_gene: TRBV18; len: 17; CDR3aa: CASSPADRQGLNYGYTF
abundance: .; v_gene: TRBV2; len: 14; CDR3aa: CASSGTSGTDTQYF
abundance: .; v_gene: TRBV28; len: 12; CDR3aa: CASSSMGFTQYF
abundance: few; v_gene: TRBV20-1; len: 14; CDR3aa: CSALHNRIYSPLHF
abundance: .; v_gene: TRBV28; len: 14; CDR3aa: CASSSPGLNQPQHF
abundance: few; v_gene: TRBV6-1; len: 15; CDR3aa: CASSRTSGSWETQYF
abundance: few; v_gene: TRBV6-4; len: 15; CDR3aa: CASSEQAGGQETQYF
abundance: .; v_gene: TRBV7-7; len: 16; CDR3aa: CASSLRLAGGQETQYF
abundance: .; v_gene: TRBV19; len: 15; CDR3aa: CASRSLAGESDTQYF
abundance: .; v_gene: TRBV28; len: 16; CDR3aa: CASSLYRTSYNSPLHF
abundance: few; v_gene: TRBV20-1; len: 13; CDR3aa: CSAQGGLEEKLFF
abundance: .; v_gene: TRBV5-1; len: 17; CDR3aa: CASSSGLAGNTYNEQFF
abundance: once; v_gene: TRBV7-9; len: 19; CDR3aa: CASSPLLRTDFSGANVLTF
abundance: .; v_gene: TRBV20-1; len: 15; CDR3aa: CSADRGLAGANEQFF
abundance: few; v_gene: TRBV27; len: 17; CDR3aa: CASAAEGRGLDNSPLHF
abundance: few; v_gene: TRBV20-1; len: 16; CDR3aa: CSARDLAIRSYNEQFF
abundance: .; v_gene: TRBV5-1; len: 15; CDR3aa: CASSGSGGREETQYF
abundance: .; v_gene: TRBV20-1; len: 14; CDR3aa: CSARGDGTQYRYTF
abundance: .; v_gene: TRBV6-5; len: 14; CDR3aa: CASSYSRVGYEQYF
abundance: few; v_gene: TRBV7-8; len: 14; CDR3aa: CASSRGLAGDEQYF
abundance: .; v_gene: TRBV19; len: 15; CDR3aa: CASSINGDLYNEQFF
abundance: .; v_gene: TRBV20-1; len: 14; CDR3aa: CSASLSSGRYEQYF
abundance: .; v_gene: TRBV6-1; len: 16; CDR3aa: CASRRGQGWGNTEAFF
abundance: .; v_gene: TRBV20-1; len: 15; CDR3aa: CSASTSGSAYNEQFF
abundance: few; v_gene: TRBV20-1; len: 18; CDR3aa: CSVLARDRGPLGNQPQHF
abundance: .; v_gene: TRBV6-1; len: 15; CDR3aa: CASSEGQGRSYEQYF
abundance: few; v_gene: TRBV6-2/TRBV6-3; len: 16; CDR3aa: CASSSRPGGAFYEQYF
abundance: medium-sized; v_gene: TRBV27; len: 14; CDR3aa: CASSLSRTGDGYTF
abundance: .; v_gene: TRBV28; len: 10; CDR3aa: CAASEREAFF
abundance: .; v_gene: TRBV27; len: 15; CDR3aa: CASSQTGLGTGELFF
abundance: few; v_gene: TRBV6-1; len: 15; CDR3aa: CASSGQEGGTDTQYF
abundance: few; v_gene: TRBV19; len: 16; CDR3aa: CASRKDRANWDQPQHF
abundance: .; v_gene: TRBV6-2/TRBV6-3; len: 12; CDR3aa: CASRAGRDTQYF
abundance: .; v_gene: TRBV20-1; len: 14; CDR3aa: CSARGQGTSYEQYF
abundance: .; v_gene: TRBV5-8; len: 15; CDR3aa: CASSLRTGGSSPLHF
abundance: .; v_gene: TRBV6-1; len: 17; CDR3aa: CASSQTSGGIPPYEQYF
abundance: few; v_gene: TRBV7-6; len: 16; CDR3aa: CASSLDSGLSTDTQYF
abundance: .; v_gene: TRBV6-5; len: 15; CDR3aa: CASSYSRSDTDTQYF
abundance: few; v_gene: TRBV19; len: 15; CDR3aa: CASYEGPGRTDTQYF
abundance: few; v_gene: TRBV7-3; len: 19; CDR3aa: CASSLTPRLAGGGTDTQYF
abundance: .; v_gene: TRBV7-9; len: 16; CDR3aa: CASSRSGQREFDEQYF
abundance: few; v_gene: TRBV21-1; len: 16; CDR3aa: CASSKPWGAGNQPQHF
abundance: .; v_gene: TRBV18; len: 20; CDR3aa: CASSPSRGHKIILAKNIQYF
abundance: .; v_gene: TRBV24-1; len: 15; CDR3aa: CATSDSRDSGYEQYF
abundance: .; v_gene: TRBV24-1; len: 14; CDR3aa: CATSDPRQAGGYTF
abundance: .; v_gene: TRBV2; len: 12; CDR3aa: CASRRTGGPPYF
abundance: .; v_gene: TRBV27; len: 15; CDR3aa: CASSSDRVRAYEQYF
abundance: few; v_gene: TRBV20-1; len: 14; CDR3aa: CSARGWASNTEAFF
abundance: few; v_gene: TRBV2; len: 13; CDR3aa: CATQTSGQEAQYF
abundance: .; v_gene: TRBV9; len: 14; CDR3aa: CASSEQVSGNTIYF
abundance: .; v_gene: TRBV7-9; len: 15; CDR3aa: CASSLEGLFNSPLHF
abundance: .; v_gene: TRBV9; len: 13; CDR3aa: CASTLSTDTEAFF
abundance: few; v_gene: TRBV10-3; len: 15; CDR3aa: CAMTQGLGGADTQYF
abundance: .; v_gene: TRBV24-1; len: 13; CDR3aa: CATSDLSRQTQYF
abundance: few; v_gene: TRBV19; len: 15; CDR3aa: CASSTTFWDLETQYF
abundance: .; v_gene: TRBV11-3; len: 14; CDR3aa: CASSLEQGAGGYTF
abundance: .; v_gene: TRBV20-1; len: 13; CDR3aa: CSVLEGTVQPQHF
abundance: few; v_gene: TRBV11-1; len: 14; CDR3aa: CASSQALSNQPQHF
abundance: few; v_gene: TRBV6-1; len: 20; CDR3aa: CASSEAPTAVGLRRNQPQHF